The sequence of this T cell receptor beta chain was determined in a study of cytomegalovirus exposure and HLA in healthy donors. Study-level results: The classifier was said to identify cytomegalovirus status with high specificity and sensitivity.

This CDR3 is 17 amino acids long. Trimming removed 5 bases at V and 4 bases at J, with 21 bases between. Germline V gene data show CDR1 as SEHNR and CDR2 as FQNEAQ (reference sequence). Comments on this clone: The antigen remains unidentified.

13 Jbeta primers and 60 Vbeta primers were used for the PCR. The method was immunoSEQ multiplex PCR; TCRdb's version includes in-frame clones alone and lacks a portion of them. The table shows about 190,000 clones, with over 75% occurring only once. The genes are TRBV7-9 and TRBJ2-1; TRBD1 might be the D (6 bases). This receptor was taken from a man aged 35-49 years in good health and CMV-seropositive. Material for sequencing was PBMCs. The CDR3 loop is CASSLTAGEIVYNEQFF. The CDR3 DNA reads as TGTGCCAGCAGCCTCACAGCAGGGGAAATCGTGTACAATGAGCAGTTCTTC.